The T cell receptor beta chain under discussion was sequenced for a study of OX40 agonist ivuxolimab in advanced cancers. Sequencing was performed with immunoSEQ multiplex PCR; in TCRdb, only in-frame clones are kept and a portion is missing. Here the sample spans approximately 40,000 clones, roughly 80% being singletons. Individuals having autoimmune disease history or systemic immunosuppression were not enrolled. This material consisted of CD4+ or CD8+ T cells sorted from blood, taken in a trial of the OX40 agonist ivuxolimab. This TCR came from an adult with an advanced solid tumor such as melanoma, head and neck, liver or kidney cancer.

CDR3 sequence (DNA): TGTGCCAGCAGTAAACATCCCGGTGGGGCATCAACTAATGAAAAACTGTTTTTT. Amino acids: CASSKHPGGASTNEKLFF. V is TRBV25-1 and J is TRBJ1-4, with a weak D call TRBD1 (5 bases). This CDR3 is built from 18 residues. V was clipped by 5 bases and J by 0 bases, with 19 bases between them. Looked up from germline, CDR1 is MGHDK and CDR2 is SYGVNS.